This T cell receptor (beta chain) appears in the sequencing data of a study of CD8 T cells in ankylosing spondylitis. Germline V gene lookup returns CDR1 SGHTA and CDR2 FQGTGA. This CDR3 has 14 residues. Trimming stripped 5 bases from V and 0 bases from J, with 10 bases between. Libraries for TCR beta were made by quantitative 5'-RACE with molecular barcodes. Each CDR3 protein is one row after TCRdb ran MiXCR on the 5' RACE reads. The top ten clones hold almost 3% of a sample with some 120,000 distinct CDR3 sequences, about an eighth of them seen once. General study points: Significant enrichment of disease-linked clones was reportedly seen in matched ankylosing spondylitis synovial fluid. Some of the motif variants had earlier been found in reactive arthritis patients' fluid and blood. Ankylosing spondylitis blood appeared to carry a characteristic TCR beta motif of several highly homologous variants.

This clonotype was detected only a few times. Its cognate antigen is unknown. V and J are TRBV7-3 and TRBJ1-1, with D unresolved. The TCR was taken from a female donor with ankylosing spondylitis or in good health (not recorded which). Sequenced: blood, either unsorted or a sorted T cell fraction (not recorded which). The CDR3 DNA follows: TGTGCCAGCAGCCCGGGCAGCCTGAACACTGAAGCTTTCTTT. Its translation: CASSPGSLNTEAFF.